This T cell receptor (beta chain) was identified in a study of blood T cell repertoires in COVID-19. About the research overall: COVID-19 samples, acute and convalescent, were from the United States, Italy and Spain.

The germline V gene has CDR1 MNHEY and CDR2 SMNVEV (reference sequence). The V and J ends lost 4 bases and 13 bases respectively, with 10 bases between them. The CDR3 runs 10 residues. Under the authors' procedure: Reference gene primer amplification gave nucleated cell count estimates. TCRdb's table, derived via immunoSEQ multiplex PCR, lists solely in-frame clones and lacks some. From that table come the V and J calls and clone size; the DNA was used to work out D and trimming. Here the sample spans about 120,000 clones, approximately 92% being singletons. The sequencing sample was made of peripheral blood. This TCR was recovered from a man between 65 and 80 years old with active or convalescent COVID-19. V is TRBV27 and J is TRBJ1-2, with D unclear. CDR3 nucleotides: TGTGCCAGCAGTTCCCTCCTCAGCACCTTC. Translation gives CASSSLLSTF.